A selection of T cell receptor beta chains follows, all from one sample in a study of cytomegalovirus exposure and HLA in healthy donors. Profiled with immunoSEQ multiplex PCR; TCRdb holds only in-frame clones, not every one. The sample shows some 120,000 clones, over 60% of them seen only once. Input material: PBMCs. Every receptor here comes from a woman in her 30s in good health and CMV-seronegative. CDR3s include the opening cysteine and the closing phenylalanine or tryptophan. Expanded clones get a size class; other rows say once, few or many, or leave the size out.

v_call: TRBV19
clone_size: NA
j_call: TRBJ1-1
cdr3_aa: CASKSDRGEISEAFF

v_call: TRBV29-1
clone_size: NA
j_call: TRBJ2-7
cdr3_aa: CSVVSAPSYEQYF

v_call: TRBV27
clone_size: once
j_call: TRBJ2-7
cdr3_aa: CASSSSGEVEREWGYEQYF

v_call: TRBV27
clone_size: NA
j_call: NA
cdr3_aa: CASSLVPGAYEQYF

v_call: TRBV29-1
clone_size: NA
j_call: TRBJ2-1
cdr3_aa: CSVELQAIYNEQFF

v_call: TRBV4-2
clone_size: NA
j_call: TRBJ2-5
cdr3_aa: CASSLGTSGTLEQYF

v_call: TRBV6-6
clone_size: NA
j_call: TRBJ2-7
cdr3_aa: CASSLDRMGAYEQYF

v_call: TRBV28
clone_size: NA
j_call: TRBJ2-1
cdr3_aa: CASSMVAGGRAYNEQFF

v_call: TRBV6-6
clone_size: few
j_call: TRBJ2-1
cdr3_aa: CATLKAVAYNEQFF

v_call: TRBV20-1
clone_size: few
j_call: TRBJ2-7
cdr3_aa: CSATRENEQYF

v_call: TRBV19
clone_size: NA
j_call: TRBJ2-7
cdr3_aa: CASSIWGGADTYEQYF

v_call: TRBV28
clone_size: NA
j_call: TRBJ1-1
cdr3_aa: CASSPHLANTEAFF

v_call: TRBV18
clone_size: NA
j_call: TRBJ2-2
cdr3_aa: CASSSNIPTGELFF

v_call: TRBV11-2
clone_size: NA
j_call: TRBJ2-5
cdr3_aa: CASSTTSGNQETQYF

v_call: TRBV7-2
clone_size: few
j_call: TRBJ1-2
cdr3_aa: CASSPRPGDRFYGYTF

v_call: TRBV6-1
clone_size: NA
j_call: TRBJ2-1
cdr3_aa: CASSEDRGRYNEQFF

v_call: TRBV6-6
clone_size: NA
j_call: TRBJ1-2
cdr3_aa: CASSYSSTGSDYGYTF

v_call: TRBV20-1
clone_size: NA
j_call: TRBJ2-1
cdr3_aa: CSARGLDEQFF

v_call: TRBV7-9
clone_size: NA
j_call: TRBJ2-1
cdr3_aa: CASSLRTSGSNNEQFF

v_call: TRBV9
clone_size: NA
j_call: TRBJ2-2
cdr3_aa: CASSLQGSGELFF

v_call: TRBV30
clone_size: NA
j_call: TRBJ2-7
cdr3_aa: CAWSVGTDYEQYF

v_call: TRBV10-3
clone_size: NA
j_call: TRBJ1-3
cdr3_aa: CAIRDRTGGSGNTIYF

v_call: TRBV2
clone_size: few
j_call: TRBJ1-3
cdr3_aa: CASSAEGLGNTIYF

v_call: TRBV7-9
clone_size: few
j_call: TRBJ2-1
cdr3_aa: CASSYPAGSYNEQFF

v_call: TRBV27
clone_size: NA
j_call: TRBJ1-1
cdr3_aa: CASSTGGGAEAFF

v_call: TRBV29-1
clone_size: NA
j_call: TRBJ2-7
cdr3_aa: CSVEGWDNRPYEQYF

v_call: TRBV7-3
clone_size: once
j_call: TRBJ2-2
cdr3_aa: CASSLMETVNTGELFF

v_call: TRBV28
clone_size: NA
j_call: TRBJ2-1
cdr3_aa: CASSPSGQGDNEQFF

v_call: TRBV6-1
clone_size: few
j_call: TRBJ1-5
cdr3_aa: CASSDRDRVYQPQHF

v_call: TRBV5-1
clone_size: NA
j_call: TRBJ2-1
cdr3_aa: CASSLSPVLSYNEQFF

v_call: TRBV30
clone_size: NA
j_call: TRBJ1-3
cdr3_aa: CAWSALTPYTWDREQGNTIYF

v_call: TRBV30
clone_size: NA
j_call: TRBJ1-6
cdr3_aa: CAWSRGNSPLHF

v_call: TRBV6-1
clone_size: NA
j_call: TRBJ2-2
cdr3_aa: CASSELGGTGELFF

v_call: TRBV7-2
clone_size: NA
j_call: TRBJ2-2
cdr3_aa: CASSSQGRFGELFF

v_call: TRBV19
clone_size: few
j_call: TRBJ2-3
cdr3_aa: CASADAGHAGTDTQYF

v_call: TRBV30
clone_size: few
j_call: TRBJ2-2
cdr3_aa: CAWRRFLAGAATGELFF

v_call: TRBV11-2
clone_size: once
j_call: TRBJ2-7
cdr3_aa: CASSPKRELVEQYF

v_call: TRBV27
clone_size: NA
j_call: TRBJ2-2
cdr3_aa: CASSLVQGVGELFF

v_call: TRBV4-3
clone_size: NA
j_call: TRBJ2-1
cdr3_aa: CASSLTTAGVRFF

v_call: TRBV5-1
clone_size: few
j_call: TRBJ2-1
cdr3_aa: CASAARQGTYNEQFF

v_call: TRBV9
clone_size: NA
j_call: TRBJ2-1
cdr3_aa: CASSVGLGAYNEQFF

v_call: TRBV7-3
clone_size: few
j_call: TRBJ2-1
cdr3_aa: CASSSSRTENEQFF

v_call: TRBV15
clone_size: once
j_call: TRBJ1-4
cdr3_aa: CATSKGQGGEKLFF

v_call: TRBV7-9
clone_size: many
j_call: TRBJ2-7
cdr3_aa: CASSPDGTSGNHEQYF

v_call: TRBV5-1
clone_size: NA
j_call: TRBJ2-7
cdr3_aa: CASSLAQRGAYEQYF

v_call: TRBV25-1
clone_size: once
j_call: TRBJ1-2
cdr3_aa: CASSESDRYYGYTF

v_call: TRBV30
clone_size: few
j_call: TRBJ2-5
cdr3_aa: CAWSGLAGRETQYF